The entry that follows covers one T cell receptor beta chain sequence. No antigen is known for it. Germline is not matched at one junction end, which may reflect a read error. This sample's RNA came from whole unsorted tissue. This non-tumor lung sample came from over 3 cm beyond the tumor edge. These data belong to a study of tumor and adjacent non-tumor tissue in lung cancer. Across the whole study: Histology: about a dozen adenocarcinoma, a couple of squamous cell carcinoma, 1 small cell lung cancer. Approximately 4.2 million productive TCRbeta reads were obtained per sample on average.

The library came from three nested PCR rounds adapted from ARM-PCR protocols. Each CDR3 protein gets one entry after TCRdb re-called the multiplex PCR reads with MiXCR. The profile covers approximately 90,000 distinct CDR3 sequences, with approximately 73% appearing a single time and around a fifth taken by the ten largest. Study-level points and caveats: Significantly higher TCR diversity was found in tumor than normal lung. Top 100 clones took a larger repertoire share in normal lung.

Germline CDR1 MNHEY, CDR2 SVGAGI. The CDR3 runs to 19 residues. This clonotype originated in a woman aged 45-59 years with non-small cell lung cancer. J is TRBJ2-3 and V is TRBV6-5, with D possibly being TRBD2 (6 bases). The sample comprised distant non-tumor lung tissue. This CDR3 reads CACSNSTRDSPRTTDMQYF. In nucleotides, the CDR3 is TGTGCCTGCAGTAACTCCACCCGGGACTCCCCCCGAACCACAGATATGCAGTATTTT.